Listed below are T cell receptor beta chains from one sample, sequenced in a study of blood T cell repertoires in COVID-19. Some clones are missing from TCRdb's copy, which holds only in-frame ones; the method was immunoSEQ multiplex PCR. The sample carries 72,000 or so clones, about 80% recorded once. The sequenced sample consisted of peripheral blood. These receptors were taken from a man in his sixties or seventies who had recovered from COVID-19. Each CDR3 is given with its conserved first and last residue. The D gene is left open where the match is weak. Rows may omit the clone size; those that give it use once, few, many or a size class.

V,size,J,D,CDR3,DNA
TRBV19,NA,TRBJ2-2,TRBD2,CASSPRTSGANTGELFF,TGTGCCAGTAGTCCTCGGACTAGCGGGGCGAACACCGGGGAGCTGTTTTTT
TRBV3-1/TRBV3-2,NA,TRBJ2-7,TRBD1,CASSRNRGIHEQYF,TGTGCCAGCAGCCGGAACAGGGGGATCCACGAGCAGTACTTC
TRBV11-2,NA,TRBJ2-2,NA,CASSLNTGYTGELFF,TGTGCCAGCAGCTTAAATACAGGGTACACCGGGGAGCTGTTTTTT
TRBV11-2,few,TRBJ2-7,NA,CASSLAGSYEQYF,TGTGCCAGCAGCTTAGCGGGATCCTACGAGCAGTACTTC
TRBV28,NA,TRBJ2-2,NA,CASSTSGVVTGELFF,TGTGCCAGCAGTACTTCAGGGGTTGTTACCGGGGAGCTGTTTTTT
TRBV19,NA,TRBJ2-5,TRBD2,CASSISRTSGRETQYF,TGTGCCAGTAGTATTTCTCGGACTAGCGGGAGAGAGACCCAGTACTTC
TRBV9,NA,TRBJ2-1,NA,CASSVSPEGRNNEQFF,TGTGCCAGCAGCGTATCTCCGGAGGGGAGAAACAATGAGCAGTTCTTC
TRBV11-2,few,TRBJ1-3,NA,CASSPGGPGNTIYF,TGTGCCAGCAGCCCGGGAGGACCTGGAAACACCATATATTTT
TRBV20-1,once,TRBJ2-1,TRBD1,CSARGQGQQFF,TGCAGTGCTAGAGGACAGGGTCAGCAGTTCTTC
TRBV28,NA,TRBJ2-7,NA,CASRLGTLTEQYF,TGTGCCAGCAGACTCGGGACATTGACCGAGCAGTACTTC